The 8 T cell receptor beta chains below come from one sample, sequenced in a study of blood T cell repertoires in COVID-19. Assay: immunoSEQ multiplex PCR; the TCRdb copy retains only in-frame clones and omits some. The sample records about 150,000 clones, about 86% being singletons. The source material was peripheral blood. The receptor source for this set is a man aged 50-59 years with active or convalescent COVID-19.

This chain joins TRBV24-1 and TRBJ1-4, with 8 nucleotides matching TRBD1. V shed 4 bases and J 8 bases; nucleotides not matched to a gene: 8. Per the germline V gene, CDR1 is KGHDR and CDR2 is SFDVKD. This CDR3 spans 15 amino acids. The CDR3 sequence: CATSDPTGDEEKLFF. The CDR3 DNA follows: TGTGCCACCAGTGACCCGACAGGGGATGAGGAAAAACTGTTTTTT.

With respect to this clone: The sample carries other DNA sequences with the same CDR3. This sequence joins TRBV6-5 and TRBJ1-5, with a weak D call TRBD1 (5 bases). Per the germline V gene, CDR1 is MNHEY and CDR2 is SVGAGI. V lost 5 bases and J lost 7, with 12 bases in between. The CDR3 has 13 residues. The CDR3 nucleotides are TGTGCCAGCAGTCCTGACAGAGACCAGCCCCAGCATTTT. Translation: CASSPDRDQPQHF.

The rearrangement uses TRBV18 and TRBJ1-1, with 11 bases lining up with TRBD1. This CDR3 comprises 14 residues. J lost 5 bases, V lost 3 bases, and 2 bases had no gene match. The germline V gene encodes CDR1 KGHSH and CDR2 LQKENI. The CDR3 loop is CASSPGQGVTEAFF. In DNA, the CDR3 is TGTGCCAGCTCACCGGGACAGGGGGTGACTGAAGCTTTCTTT. Variable domain in full (rest from reference TRBV18 and TRBJ1-1): NAGVMQNPRHLVRRRGQEARLRCSPMKGHSHVYWYRQLPEEGLKFMVYLQKENIIDESGMPKERFSAEFPKEGPSILRIQQVVRGDSAAYFCASSPGQGVTEAFFGQGTRLTVV.

V usage is TRBV6-1 and J usage is TRBJ1-2; D ambiguous. The germline V and J ends were trimmed by 0 bases and 0 bases, with 14 bases remaining between them. Germline values: CDR1 MNHNS, CDR2 SASEGT. This CDR3 comprises 17 residues. CDR3 in amino acids: CASSEAHGYRANYGYTF. DNA of the CDR3: TGTGCCAGCAGTGAAGCGCATGGGTATCGGGCTAACTATGGCTACACCTTC.

This clone was observed a single time. This rearrangement joins TRBV7-2 to TRBJ1-2, with a tentative D call TRBD1 (5 bases). This CDR3 is 16 amino acids long. The germline V gene has CDR1 SGHTA and CDR2 FQGNSA. Trimming cost V 5 bases and J 0 bases, with 16 bases left between them. CDR3 loop: CASSPGGGRTNYGYTF. CDR3 DNA: TGTGCCAGCAGCCCCGGGGGGGGGAGGACTAACTATGGCTACACCTTC.

In its sample, this clone was seen once. The genes are TRBV27 and TRBJ1-5, with 8 bases that match TRBD1. This CDR3 has 18 residues. Germline V gives CDR1 MNHEY, CDR2 SMNVEV (reference sequence). Losses at the gene ends were 5 bases for V and 5 bases for J; bases not matched to a gene: 17. The CDR3: CASSPFRVGTGNHQPQHF. The CDR3 region has the DNA TGTGCCAGCAGTCCCTTTAGGGTGGGGACAGGTAATCATCAGCCCCAGCATTTT.

This chain links TRBV5-4 with TRBJ2-7, with D possibly matching TRBD1 (6 bases). CDR1 and CDR2 from the germline V gene are SGHNT and YYREEE (reference sequence). The ends were cut back, 4 bases at V and 0 bases at J, with 14 bases in the middle. The CDR3 length is 15 residues. The CDR3 nucleotides read TGTGCCAGCAGCGCCCGACAGGTGAACTCCTACGAGCAGTACTTC. Protein product: CASSARQVNSYEQYF.

The sample holds a few counts of this clone. This chain uses TRBV4-1 with TRBJ1-2; TRBD1 agrees at 8 bases. The CDR3 has 14 residues. The germline V gene has CDR1 MGHRA and CDR2 YSYEKL. Trimming took 1 base from V and 8 from J; bases not matched to a gene: 6. The CDR3 loop reads CASSQAAGGRGYTF. The CDR3, as DNA: TGCGCCAGCAGCCAAGCTGCAGGGGGCAGAGGCTACACCTTC.